This TCR beta chain was found in a study of blood T cell repertoires in COVID-19. The overall study: Sources were T cells, B-cell-depleted T cells, or PBMCs; the material itself was cDNA or gDNA.

Per the original methods: Estimation of nucleated cell counts was performed using reference gene primer amplification. Produced via immunoSEQ multiplex PCR; TCRdb's table is partial and in-frame only. V and J calls plus clone size are reproduced from that table; the DNA served to infer D and trimming. Of some 460,000 clones detected, approximately 86% appear once; the ten largest clones hold about 0.65%. The CDR3 contains 12 residues. Trimming removed 3 bases from V and 7 bases from J, with 7 bases in between. Germline V CDR1 and CDR2: SEHNR, FQNEAQ (reference sequence). This clone occurred a few times. Cohort assignment relied on participant-reported clinical history. Recovery among Cohort 3 donors was established by two negative PCRs, clearance, or symptom resolution.

Sequencing was done on a sample of PBMCs or T cells enriched from blood (not recorded which). This receptor was obtained from a woman under 30 who had recovered from COVID-19. The rearrangement links TRBV7-9 to TRBJ2-1, with a tentative D call TRBD1 (5 bases). For the CDR3, the DNA is TGTGCCAGCAGCTTGACAGCAAATGAGCAGTTCTTC. It encodes CASSLTANEQFF. The whole variable domain, filled in from reference TRBV7-9 and TRBJ2-1, reads DTGVSQNPRHKITKRGQNVTFRCDPISEHNRLYWYRQTLGQGPEFLTYFQNEAQLEKSRLLSDRFSAERPKGSFSTLEIQRTEQGDSAMYLCASSLTANEQFFGPGTRLTVL.